The 20 T cell receptor beta chains below all came from one sample that was sequenced in a study of blood T cell repertoires in COVID-19. Sequenced by immunoSEQ multiplex PCR; TCRdb stores in-frame clones only, minus some. Here the sample spans roughly 200,000 clones, roughly 77% being singletons. The material sequenced was PBMCs or T cells enriched from blood (not recorded which). These receptors were collected from a man aged 40-49 years who had recovered from COVID-19.

The rearrangement joins TRBV21-1 to TRBJ1-6. TRBV21-1 is termed a pseudogene. The CDR3 spans 15 residues. CDR3 sequence: CASSQKEGYNSPLHF. The CDR3 DNA follows: TGTGCCAGCAGCCAGAAAGAGGGTTATAATTCACCCCTCCACTTT.

The chain employs TRBV3-1 (or the pseudogene TRBV3-2) and TRBJ1-2; 7 positions match TRBD1. V gave up 2 bases and J gave up 8 bases; unmatched junction bases: 8. The V gene's germline CDR1 is LGHDT and CDR2 YNNKEL (reference sequence). The CDR3 spans 14 residues. The CDR3 here is CASSQYRQGYGYTF. The CDR3 DNA reads TGTGCCAGCAGCCAATACCGACAGGGCTACGGCTACACCTTC.

This clone was counted only a few times. The V and J genes are TRBV27 and TRBJ2-7; the match to TRBD2 covers 11 bases. The CDR3 sequence is 16 residues long. The V gene's germline CDR1 is MNHEY and CDR2 SMNVEV (reference sequence). With V trimmed by 5 bases and J by 6 bases, 12 bases remained unmatched. The CDR3, as DNA: TGTGCCAGCAGTCCAAATTCACTAGCGGGAGTTGGCGAGCAGTACTTC. Translating gives CASSPNSLAGVGEQYF.

The chain carries TRBV15 and TRBJ1-4; D unresolved. The CDR3 extends over 14 amino acids. Germline V gives CDR1 LNHNV, CDR2 YYDKDF (reference sequence). V lost 0 bases, J lost 4 bases, and 6 bases lay in between. In DNA, the CDR3 is TGTGCCACCAGCAGAGACAGACTTAATGAAAAACTGTTTTTT. It yields the protein CATSRDRLNEKLFF. Filled out from reference TRBV15 and TRBJ1-4, the complete variable domain reads DAMVIQNPRYQVTQFGKPVTLSCSQTLNHNVMYWYQQKSSQAPKLLFHYYDKDFNNEADTPDNFQSRRPNTSFCFLDIRSPGLGDTAMYLCATSRDRLNEKLFFGSGTQLSVL.

The rearrangement uses TRBV7-9 and TRBJ2-7; 12 nucleotides agree with TRBD2. After removal of 5 bases from V and 2 bases from J, the junction contained 7 bases not matched to a gene. CDR3 length: 16 residues. Germline CDR1 SEHNR, CDR2 FQNEAQ (reference sequence). The CDR3 here is CASSGMTSGGTYEQYF. CDR3 nucleotide sequence: TGTGCCAGCAGCGGAATGACTAGCGGGGGCACCTACGAGCAGTACTTC.

This chain links TRBV18 with TRBJ2-5; TRBD2 matches 10 bases. V gave up 3 bases and J gave up 3 bases; unmatched junction bases: 16. The CDR3 length is 19 residues. Per the germline V gene, CDR1 is KGHSH and CDR2 is LQKENI. CDR3 amino acids: CASSPLGPSGSLREETQYF. In DNA form, the CDR3 reads TGTGCCAGCTCACCGCTAGGGCCTAGCGGGAGTTTAAGGGAAGAGACCCAGTACTTC.

The chain uses TRBV15 and TRBJ1-2; a possible D gene is TRBD1 (5 bases). This CDR3 comprises 16 residues. The V gene lost 0 bases and the J gene lost 1 base, with 12 bases spanning the gap. CDR1 and CDR2 (germline): LNHNV, YYDKDF (reference sequence). The CDR3: CATSRDMGRVNYGYTF. CDR3 DNA: TGTGCCACCAGCAGAGACATGGGCAGGGTTAACTATGGCTACACCTTC.

The rearrangement uses TRBV3-1 (or the pseudogene TRBV3-2) and TRBJ2-7; possible D gene TRBD1, 6 bases. CDR1 and CDR2 (germline): LGHDT, YNNKEL (reference sequence). V shed 1 base and J shed 3 bases, with 10 bases lying between them. There are 14 residues in the CDR3. The CDR3 protein is CASSQVAGVYEQYF. The CDR3 nucleotides are TGTGCCAGCAGCCAAGTAGCAGGGGTCTACGAGCAGTACTTC.

The V call is TRBV5-5, the J call TRBJ1-2; 9 nucleotides line up with TRBD1. V was clipped by 5 bases and J by 4 bases; unmatched bases: 6. Germline V lookup: CDR1 SGHKS, CDR2 YYEKEE (reference sequence). CDR3 length: 14 amino acids. For the CDR3, the DNA is TGTGCCAGCAGTTCTACAGGGGGCGGCTATGGCTACACCTTC. Translation: CASSSTGGGYGYTF.

The genes are TRBV30 and TRBJ2-1; 7 bases map to TRBD2. Trimming took 3 bases from V and 4 from J; bases not matched to a gene: 9. This CDR3 has 15 residues. Per the germline V gene, CDR1 is GTSNPN and CDR2 is SVGIG (reference sequence). The DNA of the CDR3 is TGTGCCTGGAGGAATCCTAGCGGCTCGTACAATGAGCAGTTCTTC. It yields the protein CAWRNPSGSYNEQFF.

The CDR3 sequence is CASSWTGINTEAFF. The CDR3 DNA is TGCGCCAGCAGTTGGACAGGGATTAACACTGAAGCTTTCTTT. The chain combines TRBV10-1 with TRBJ1-1; TRBD1 agrees at 8 bases. The V gene's germline CDR1 is WNHNN and CDR2 SYGVQD (reference sequence). The V and J ends lost 5 bases and 2 bases, in that order; junction bases with no gene match: 4. The CDR3 length is 14 residues.

J is TRBJ2-4 and V is TRBV4-2; perhaps TRBD1 as D (5 bases). This CDR3 is 14 amino acids long. The germline gives CDR1 LGHNA, CDR2 YNFKEQ. Trimming removed 0 bases at V and 4 bases at J, with 7 bases between. CDR3 sequence (DNA): TGTGCCAGCAGCCAAGAAAGGGGTAAAAACATTCAGTACTTC. Protein product: CASSQERGKNIQYF.

The chain carries TRBV11-2 and TRBJ2-1; 7 bases match TRBD1. CDR1 is SGHAT, CDR2 FQNNGV, per germline. V lost 5 bases and J lost 1; bases outside the gene matches: 8. This CDR3 has 16 amino acids. Here the CDR3 reads CASSTRQGQSYNEQFF. CDR3 DNA: TGTGCCAGCAGCACGCGACAGGGACAGTCCTACAATGAGCAGTTCTTC. The full variable domain, in which reference TRBV11-2 and TRBJ2-1 provide the parts outside the CDR3, is EAGVAQSPRYKIIEKRQSVAFWCNPISGHATLYWYQQILGQGPKLLIQFQNNGVVDDSQLPKDRFSAERLKGVDSTLKIQPAKLEDSAVYLCASSTRQGQSYNEQFFGPGTRLTVL.

The rearrangement uses TRBV19 and TRBJ1-6, with TRBD1 as a possible D gene (6 bases). This CDR3 has 14 residues. Germline-derived CDR1 and CDR2 are LNHDA and SQIVND (reference sequence). V was cut by 4 bases and J by 9 bases, with 13 bases left in between. The CDR3 here is CASSTTGTGSPLHF. The DNA for the CDR3 is TGTGCCAGTAGTACGACAGGAACTGGTTCACCCCTCCACTTT. Looking up the rest from reference TRBV19 and TRBJ1-6 gives the full variable domain: DGGITQSPKYLFRKEGQNVTLSCEQNLNHDAMYWYRQDPGQGLRLIYYSQIVNDFQKGDIAEGYSVSREKKESFPLTVTSAQKNPTAFYLCASSTTGTGSPLHFGNGTRLTVT.

The rearrangement joins TRBV30 to TRBJ1-4; TRBD1 is a possible D gene (5 bases). With 3 bases removed from V and 7 bases from J, the gap between germline ends came to 15 bases. This CDR3 comprises 14 residues. The V gene's germline CDR1 is GTSNPN and CDR2 SVGIG (reference sequence). CDR3 protein: CAWRRSQGGEKLFF. Written as DNA, the CDR3 is TGTGCCTGGAGGAGGAGCCAGGGAGGTGAAAAACTGTTTTTT.

V is TRBV5-4 and J is TRBJ2-7, with no clear D. The germline V and J ends were trimmed by 1 base and 6 bases, with 17 bases remaining between them. This CDR3 has 15 residues. CDR1 is SGHNT, CDR2 YYREEE, per germline (reference sequence). The CDR3 DNA reads TGTGCCAGCAGCTTGATCGGCCGGGTTTTAGTCGAGCAGTACTTC. It translates to CASSLIGRVLVEQYF.

The J gene is TRBJ1-4, the V gene TRBV5-5; D not certain. Trimming pared 4 bases from V and 3 bases from J, leaving 13 bases between. The CDR3 runs 15 residues. In germline, CDR1 is SGHKS, CDR2 YYEKEE (reference sequence). CDR3 residues: CASSRNTGSNEKLFF. CDR3 bases: TGTGCCAGCAGCCGCAACACGGGATCTAATGAAAAACTGTTTTTT.

This chain joins TRBV19 and TRBJ1-2; no clear D gene. The CDR3 is 14 residues long. From germline, CDR1 is LNHDA and CDR2 SQIVND (reference sequence). Trimming pared 7 bases from V and 7 bases from J, leaving 19 bases between. CDR3 in amino acids: CASNSGSRLSGYTF. The CDR3 nucleotides are TGTGCCAGTAATTCCGGGAGCAGATTATCTGGCTACACCTTC.

This clone was observed a few times. The chain combines TRBV7-6 with TRBJ2-3; 10 bases fit TRBD2. The CDR3 is 16 amino acids. The germline CDR1 and CDR2 sequences are SGHVS and FNYEAQ. J lost 5 bases, V lost 4 bases, and 9 bases had no gene match. The CDR3 DNA reads as TGTGCCAGCAGCTCCTACTCGCTAGCGGGAGTAGATACGCAGTATTTT. Its protein product is CASSSYSLAGVDTQYF.

The V gene is TRBV11-2, the J gene TRBJ2-3; D is unresolved. The germline V and J ends were trimmed by 4 bases and 2 bases, with 10 bases remaining between them. The CDR3 totals 14 residues. CDR1 SGHAT and CDR2 FQNNGV come from the germline V gene. CDR3 protein: CASSSPLDTDTQYF. CDR3 in DNA: TGTGCCAGCAGCTCTCCCCTAGACACAGATACGCAGTATTTT.